A selection of T cell receptor beta chains follows, all from one sample in a study of blood T cell repertoires in COVID-19. This table comes from immunoSEQ multiplex PCR, and its TCRdb copy is limited to in-frame clones, with some not included. The sample lists roughly 200,000 clones, about three quarters occurring once. Sequenced input: peripheral blood. The receptors shown here come from a woman of 80 years or more with active or convalescent COVID-19. Each CDR3 is given with its conserved first and last residue. Each record gives: clone size, V gene, CDR3 length, J gene, D gene, CDR3 DNA, CDR3 protein. A D gene is named only where the DNA matches it firmly. The size field is filled for only some rows; it gives once, few, many or a size class.

NA	TRBV2	15	TRBJ2-2	TRBD2	TGTGCCAGCTGTACTGGGCTAGCGGACACCGGGGAGCTGTTTTTT	CASCTGLADTGELFF
few	TRBV5-1	16	TRBJ2-5	TRBD2	TGCGCCAGCAGCCGGAGGGGCGGGGGGGCCCAAGAGACCCAGTACTTC	CASSRRGGGAQETQYF
NA	TRBV19	16	TRBJ1-4	NA	TGTGCCAGTAGTACCGTCCTCGTTGCAACTAATGAAAAACTGTTTTTT	CASSTVLVATNEKLFF
NA	TRBV27	16	TRBJ2-2	TRBD2	TGTGCCAGCAGGGCAGGCGCGGGGGGGAACACCGGGGAGCTGTTTTTT	CASRAGAGGNTGELFF
NA	TRBV7-2	15	TRBJ2-1	TRBD1	TGTGCCAGCAGCTTAGGGACAGGGCGCGGGAATGAGCAGTTCTTC	CASSLGTGRGNEQFF
once	TRBV7-2	14	TRBJ1-1	TRBD1	TGTGCCAGCAGCCCGGGACAGTATTACACTGAAGCTTTCTTT	CASSPGQYYTEAFF
few	TRBV18	14	TRBJ2-5	NA	TGTGCCAGCTCACCCTCCGCACCTCGGGAGACCCAGTACTTC	CASSPSAPRETQYF
NA	TRBV15	15	TRBJ2-7	TRBD1	TGTGCCACCAGCAGAAACCGGGACAGTTCCTACGAGCAGTACTTC	CATSRNRDSSYEQYF
NA	TRBV5-8	17	TRBJ2-4	TRBD1	TGTGCCAGCAGCTCGGACAGGTTAAATAGAGCCAAAAACATTCAGTACTTC	CASSSDRLNRAKNIQYF
NA	TRBV25-1	14	TRBJ2-7	TRBD2	TGTGCCAGCAGTGTCCGGCTAGCGGGGCGCGAGCAGTACTTC	CASSVRLAGREQYF